A selection of T cell receptor beta chains follows, all from one sample in a study of blood T cell repertoires in COVID-19. Sequenced by immunoSEQ multiplex PCR; TCRdb stores in-frame clones only, minus some. The sample yields 75,000 to 95,000 clones, 60% to 85% seen once. The sequenced sample was peripheral blood. The receptors derive from an elderly woman with active or convalescent COVID-19. The CDR3 runs from the conserved cysteine through the conserved F or W. The D gene is left open where the match is weak. Rows may omit the clone size; those that give it use once, few, many or a size class.

D	size	V	J	DNA	CDR3
-	-	TRBV19	TRBJ2-5	TGTGCCAGCCTGGGAGGAGAGACCCAGTACTTC	CASLGGETQYF
TRBD1	-	TRBV19	TRBJ1-1	TGTGCCAGTAGTACCGCGGGACAGGGAGCGCTTAGGGACACTGAAGCTTTCTTT	CASSTAGQGALRDTEAFF
TRBD2	few	TRBV24-1	TRBJ2-1	TGTGCCACCAGTGCCCCATGGGCGGGAGAGGACAATGAGCAGTTCTTC	CATSAPWAGEDNEQFF
TRBD1	-	TRBV19	TRBJ1-1	TGTGCCAGTAGAAGGGAACAGGGGGCCGTTTGGAACACTGAAGCTTTCTTT	CASRREQGAVWNTEAFF
TRBD2	-	TRBV7-9	TRBJ2-3	TGTGCCAGCAGCCGCCCCCTAGCGGGAGCTTCAGATACGCAGTATTTT	CASSRPLAGASDTQYF
-	-	TRBV7-2	TRBJ1-2	TGTGCCAGCAGCTCGCGGGGAGCTAGCCCCGGGGTTTATGGCTACACCTTC	CASSSRGASPGVYGYTF
TRBD2	-	TRBV15	TRBJ2-7	TGTGCCACCAGCAGAGATTTGTCTAGCGGGAACGAGCAGTACTTC	CATSRDLSSGNEQYF
-	-	TRBV12-5	TRBJ1-6	TGTGCTAGTGGTTTGGGGCGGAGGAGCTATAATTCACCCCTCCACTTT	CASGLGRRSYNSPLHF
-	-	TRBV9	TRBJ1-2	TGTGCCAGCAGCGCTCAGGGCCTTGGTGGCTACACCTTC	CASSAQGLGGYTF
-	once	TRBV21-1	TRBJ1-4	TGTGCCAGCAGCAAAGGAGGGGGAAATACTGCAACTAATGAAAAACTGTTTTTT	CASSKGGGNTATNEKLFF
-	-	TRBV6-5	TRBJ1-5	TGTGCCAGTTTCCCATCGGGAGTCAAAGATCAGCCCCAGCATTTT	CASFPSGVKDQPQHF
-	once	TRBV30	TRBJ1-5	TGTGCCTGGAGTGGTCACAAAAATCAGCCCCAGCATTTT	CAWSGHKNQPQHF
-	-	TRBV4-2	TRBJ2-7	TGTGCCAGCAGCCAAGCTAGCGCCTACGAGCAGTACTTC	CASSQASAYEQYF
-	-	TRBV16	TRBJ1-3	TGTGCCAGCAGCCAAGGGGCTCGGAGGGGATGGAACACCATATATTTT	CASSQGARRGWNTIYF
-	-	TRBV7-8	TRBJ2-3	TGTGCCAGCAGCTACCACAGGGCTAAGAGCACAGATACGCAGTATTTT	CASSYHRAKSTDTQYF
-	-	TRBV24-1	TRBJ2-1	TGTGCCACCAGTGACCACGGGACTCCCTTATCGGATGAGCAGTTCTTC	CATSDHGTPLSDEQFF
TRBD1	few	TRBV19	TRBJ2-2	TGTGCCAGTAGCCACCGGGACAGAAACACCGGGGAGCTGTTTTTT	CASSHRDRNTGELFF
-	-	TRBV2	TRBJ2-1	TGTGCCTCCGGATTCGGGATAGACAATGAGCAGTTCTTC	CASGFGIDNEQFF
TRBD2	-	TRBV7-3	TRBJ2-1	TGTGCCAGCAGCGTAGCGGGAGTATCGGACAATGAGCAGTTCTTC	CASSVAGVSDNEQFF
-	-	TRBV9	TRBJ2-5	TGTGCCAGCAGCGTAGCCGGAGGCGAGGAGACCCAGTACTTC	CASSVAGGEETQYF
TRBD1	-	TRBV7-2	TRBJ1-5	TGTGCCAGCAGCTTGCGACAGGGGAATCAGCCCCAGCATTTT	CASSLRQGNQPQHF
TRBD2	-	TRBV29-1	TRBJ2-1	TGCAGCGTTGCCCGAAGGACCGGGACTAGCGGGAAAGGAAATGAGCAGTTCTTC	CSVARRTGTSGKGNEQFF
TRBD1	-	TRBV9	TRBJ2-7	TGTGCCAGCAGCGCCCGGGACAGGGCCTACGAGCAGTACTTC	CASSARDRAYEQYF
TRBD1	-	TRBV19	TRBJ2-3	TGTGCCAGTAGTAAAGGGACAGGGGCAAGCACAGATACGCAGTATTTT	CASSKGTGASTDTQYF
-	-	TRBV6-5	TRBJ1-5	TGTGCCAGCACCTTACGGGGAAGGGATCAGCCCCAGCATTTT	CASTLRGRDQPQHF